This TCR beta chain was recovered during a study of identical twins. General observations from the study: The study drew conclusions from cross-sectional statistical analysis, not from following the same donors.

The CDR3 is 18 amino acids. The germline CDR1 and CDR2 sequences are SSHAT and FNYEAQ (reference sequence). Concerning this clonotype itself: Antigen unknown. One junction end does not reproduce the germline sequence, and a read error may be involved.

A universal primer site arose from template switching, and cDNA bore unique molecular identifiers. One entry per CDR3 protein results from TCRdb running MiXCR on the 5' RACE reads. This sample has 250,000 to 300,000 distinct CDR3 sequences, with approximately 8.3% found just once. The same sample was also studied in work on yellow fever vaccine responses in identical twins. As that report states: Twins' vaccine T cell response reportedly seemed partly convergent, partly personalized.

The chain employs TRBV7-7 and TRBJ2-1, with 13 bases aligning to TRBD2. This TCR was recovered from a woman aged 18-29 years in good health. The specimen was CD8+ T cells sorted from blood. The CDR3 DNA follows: TGTGCTAGCAGCCCAGGACTAGCGGGAGAAGGGGGAAACAATGAGCAGTTCTTC. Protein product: CASSPGLAGEGGNNEQFF.